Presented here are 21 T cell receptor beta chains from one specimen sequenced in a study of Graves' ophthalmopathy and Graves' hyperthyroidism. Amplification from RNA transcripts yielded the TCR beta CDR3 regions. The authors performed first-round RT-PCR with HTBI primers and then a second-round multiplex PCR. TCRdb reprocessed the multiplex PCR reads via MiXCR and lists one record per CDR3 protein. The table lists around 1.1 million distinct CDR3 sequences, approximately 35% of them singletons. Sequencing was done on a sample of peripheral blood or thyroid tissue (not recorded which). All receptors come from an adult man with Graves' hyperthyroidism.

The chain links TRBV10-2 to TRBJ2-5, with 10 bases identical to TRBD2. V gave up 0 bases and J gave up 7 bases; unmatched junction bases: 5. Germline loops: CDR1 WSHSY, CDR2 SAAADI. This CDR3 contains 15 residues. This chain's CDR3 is CASSESTSGSLTQYF. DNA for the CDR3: TGCGCCAGCAGTGAGTCGACTAGCGGGTCCTTGACCCAGTACTTC.

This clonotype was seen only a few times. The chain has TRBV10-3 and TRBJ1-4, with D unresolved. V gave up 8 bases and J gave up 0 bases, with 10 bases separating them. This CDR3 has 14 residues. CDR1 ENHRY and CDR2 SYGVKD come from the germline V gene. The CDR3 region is CAIGGDATNEKLFF. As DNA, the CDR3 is TGTGCCATCGGTGGCGACGCAACTAATGAAAAACTGTTTTTT.

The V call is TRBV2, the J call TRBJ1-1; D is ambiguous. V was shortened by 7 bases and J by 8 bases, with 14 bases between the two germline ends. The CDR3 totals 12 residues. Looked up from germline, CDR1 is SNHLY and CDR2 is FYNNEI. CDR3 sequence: CASTYPSREAFF. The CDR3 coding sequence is TGTGCCAGCACCTACCCGAGCCGGGAAGCTTTCTTT. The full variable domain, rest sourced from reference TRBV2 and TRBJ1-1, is EPEVTQTPSHQVTQMGQEVILRCVPISNHLYFYWYRQILGQKVEFLVSFYNNEISEKSEIFDDQFSVERPDGSNFTLKIRSTKLEDSAMYFCASTYPSREAFFGQGTRLTVV.

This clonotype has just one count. CDR3: CASSLTRESIEQFF. In nucleotides, the CDR3 is TGTGCCAGCAGCTTAACGCGGGAGTCCATTGAGCAGTTCTTC. The rearrangement uses TRBV7-9 and TRBJ2-1; 7 nucleotides line up with TRBD2. The germline V gene has CDR1 SEHNR and CDR2 FQNEAQ (reference sequence). Germline trimming cut 2 bases from V and 9 bases from J; bases unmatched to any gene: 7. The CDR3 length is 14 residues.

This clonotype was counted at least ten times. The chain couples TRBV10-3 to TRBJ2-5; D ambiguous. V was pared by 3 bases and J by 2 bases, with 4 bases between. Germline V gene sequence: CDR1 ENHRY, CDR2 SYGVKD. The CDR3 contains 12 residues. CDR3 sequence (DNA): TGTGCCATCAGTGATAGACAAGAGACCCAGTACTTC. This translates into CAISDRQETQYF.

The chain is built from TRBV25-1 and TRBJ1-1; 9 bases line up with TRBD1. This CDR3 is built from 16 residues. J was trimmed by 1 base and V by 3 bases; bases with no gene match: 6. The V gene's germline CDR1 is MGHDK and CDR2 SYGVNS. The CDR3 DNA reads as TGTGCCAGCAGTGACCCCGGGACAGGGACGAACACTGAAGCTTTCTTT. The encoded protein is CASSDPGTGTNTEAFF.

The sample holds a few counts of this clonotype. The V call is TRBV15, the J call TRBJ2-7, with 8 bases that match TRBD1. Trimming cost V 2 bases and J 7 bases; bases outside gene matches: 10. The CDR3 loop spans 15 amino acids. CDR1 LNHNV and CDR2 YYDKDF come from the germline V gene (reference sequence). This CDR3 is CATSRLQGAAREQYF. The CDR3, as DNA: TGTGCCACCAGCAGACTCCAGGGGGCTGCCCGAGAGCAGTACTTC. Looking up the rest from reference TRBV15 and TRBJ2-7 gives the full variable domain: DAMVIQNPRYQVTQFGKPVTLSCSQTLNHNVMYWYQQKSSQAPKLLFHYYDKDFNNEADTPDNFQSRRPNTSFCFLDIRSPGLGDTAMYLCATSRLQGAAREQYFGPGTRLTVT.

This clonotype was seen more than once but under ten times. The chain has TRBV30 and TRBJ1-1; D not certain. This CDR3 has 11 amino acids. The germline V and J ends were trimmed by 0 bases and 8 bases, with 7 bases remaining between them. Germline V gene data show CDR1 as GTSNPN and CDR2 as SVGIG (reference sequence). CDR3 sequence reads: CAWSVTAEAFF. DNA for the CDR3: TGTGCCTGGAGTGTAACGGCGGAAGCTTTCTTT.

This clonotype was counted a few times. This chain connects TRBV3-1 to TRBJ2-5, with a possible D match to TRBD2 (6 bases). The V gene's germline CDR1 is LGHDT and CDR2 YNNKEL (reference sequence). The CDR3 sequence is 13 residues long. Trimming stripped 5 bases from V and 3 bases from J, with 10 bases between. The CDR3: CASSMIAEETQYF. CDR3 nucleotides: TGTGCCAGCAGCATGATAGCGGAAGAGACCCAGTACTTC.

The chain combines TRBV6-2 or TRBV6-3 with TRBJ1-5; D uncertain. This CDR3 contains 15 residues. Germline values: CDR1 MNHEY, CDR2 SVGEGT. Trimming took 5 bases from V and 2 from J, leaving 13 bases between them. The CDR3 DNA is TGTGCCAGCAGTCACCCGGACGTAGGCAATCAGCCCCAGCATTTT. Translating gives CASSHPDVGNQPQHF.

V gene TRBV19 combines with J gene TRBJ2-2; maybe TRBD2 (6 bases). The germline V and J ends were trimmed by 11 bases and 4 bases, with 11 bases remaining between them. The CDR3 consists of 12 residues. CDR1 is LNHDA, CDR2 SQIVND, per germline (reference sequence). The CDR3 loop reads CAGGYFTGELFF. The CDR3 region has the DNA TGTGCCGGGGGGTATTTCACCGGGGAGCTGTTTTTT.

As DNA, the CDR3 is TGCAGTGCTAGAGACGAGACCTCGACAGGGTCCATCTCGGGAGGTCAGCCCCAGCATTTT. Its protein is CSARDETSTGSISGGQPQHF. The rearrangement links TRBV20-1 to TRBJ1-5, with 7 positions matching TRBD1. V was pared by 0 bases and J by 6 bases, with 23 bases of the junction left unmatched. This CDR3 contains 20 residues. Germline CDR1 is DFQATT and CDR2 is SNEGSKA (reference sequence).

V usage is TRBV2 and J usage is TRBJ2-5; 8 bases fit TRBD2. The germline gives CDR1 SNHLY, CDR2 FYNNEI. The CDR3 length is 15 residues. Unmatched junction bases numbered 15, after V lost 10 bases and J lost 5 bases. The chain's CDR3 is CAISGPAGGEETQYF. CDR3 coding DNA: TGTGCCATCAGCGGTCCGGCGGGAGGAGAGGAGACCCAGTACTTC. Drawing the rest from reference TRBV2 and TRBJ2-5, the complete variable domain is EPEVTQTPSHQVTQMGQEVILRCVPISNHLYFYWYRQILGQKVEFLVSFYNNEISEKSEIFDDQFSVERPDGSNFTLKIRSTKLEDSAMYFCAISGPAGGEETQYFGPGTRLLVL.

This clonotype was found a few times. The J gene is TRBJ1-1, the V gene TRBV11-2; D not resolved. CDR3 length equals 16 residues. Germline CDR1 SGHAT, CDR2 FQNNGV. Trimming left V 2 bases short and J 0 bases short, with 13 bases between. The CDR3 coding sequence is TGTGCCAGCAGCTTATTCGGAGATGGAATGAACACTGAAGCTTTCTTT. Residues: CASSLFGDGMNTEAFF.

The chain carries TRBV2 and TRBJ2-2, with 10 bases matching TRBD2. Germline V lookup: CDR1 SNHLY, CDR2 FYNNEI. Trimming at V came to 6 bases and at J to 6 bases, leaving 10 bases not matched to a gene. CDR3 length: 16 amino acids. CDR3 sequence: CASSLSGTSVPGELFF. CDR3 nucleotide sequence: TGTGCCAGCAGCCTGTCCGGGACTAGCGTACCCGGGGAGCTGTTTTTT. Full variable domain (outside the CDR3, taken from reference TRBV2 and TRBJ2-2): EPEVTQTPSHQVTQMGQEVILRCVPISNHLYFYWYRQILGQKVEFLVSFYNNEISEKSEIFDDQFSVERPDGSNFTLKIRSTKLEDSAMYFCASSLSGTSVPGELFFGEGSRLTVL.

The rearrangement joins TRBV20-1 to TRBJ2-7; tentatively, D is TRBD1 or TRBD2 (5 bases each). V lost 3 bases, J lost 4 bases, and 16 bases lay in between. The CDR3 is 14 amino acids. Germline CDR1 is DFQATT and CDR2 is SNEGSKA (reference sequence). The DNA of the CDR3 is TGCAGTGCTAGCGGGACCTTTTCCCTGTACGAGCAGTACTTC. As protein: CSASGTFSLYEQYF.

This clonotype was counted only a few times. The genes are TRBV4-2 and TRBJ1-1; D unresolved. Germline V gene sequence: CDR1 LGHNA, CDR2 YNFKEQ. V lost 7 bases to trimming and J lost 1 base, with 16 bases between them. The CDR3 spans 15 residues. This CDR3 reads CASKGSGTSNTEAFF. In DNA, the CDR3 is TGTGCCAGCAAAGGGAGTGGCACGTCGAACACTGAAGCTTTCTTT.

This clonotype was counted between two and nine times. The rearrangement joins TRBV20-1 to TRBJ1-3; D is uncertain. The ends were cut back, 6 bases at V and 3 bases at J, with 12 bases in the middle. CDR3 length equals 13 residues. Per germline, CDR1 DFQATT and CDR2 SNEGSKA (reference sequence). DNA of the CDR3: TGCAGTGCGACTCCGGGGAGTGGAAACACCATATATTTT. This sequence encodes CSATPGSGNTIYF.

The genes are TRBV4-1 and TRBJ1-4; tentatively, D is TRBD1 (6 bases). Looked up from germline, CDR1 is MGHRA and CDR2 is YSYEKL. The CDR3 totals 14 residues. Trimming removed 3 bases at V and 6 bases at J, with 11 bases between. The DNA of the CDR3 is TGCGCCAGCAGCCAGGGGGCAGGGGATGAAAAACTGTTTTTT. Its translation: CASSQGAGDEKLFF.

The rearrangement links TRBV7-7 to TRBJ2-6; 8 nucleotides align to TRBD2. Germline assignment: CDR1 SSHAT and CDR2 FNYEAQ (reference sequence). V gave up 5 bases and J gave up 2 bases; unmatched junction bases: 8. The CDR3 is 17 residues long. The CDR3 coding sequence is TGTGCCAGCAGCCCGGGGGGGGGGACAACTGGGGCCAACGTCCTGACTTTC. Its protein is CASSPGGGTTGANVLTF.

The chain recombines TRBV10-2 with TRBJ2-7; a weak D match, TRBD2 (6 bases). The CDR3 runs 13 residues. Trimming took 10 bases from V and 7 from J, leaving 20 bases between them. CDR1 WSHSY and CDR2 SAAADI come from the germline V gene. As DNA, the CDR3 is TGCGCCATCATGCAGGGAGGTCGTGGGGAGCAGTACTTC. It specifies CAIMQGGRGEQYF.